The rows below give T cell receptor beta chains drawn from one sample of a study of blood T cell repertoires in COVID-19. TCRdb's copy holds only in-frame clones and misses some; the assay was immunoSEQ multiplex PCR. This sample has approximately 93,000 clones, with roughly 79% found just once. Sequenced input: peripheral blood. These receptors were taken from a woman of 80 years or more with acute or convalescent COVID-19. CDR3s include the opening cysteine and the closing phenylalanine or tryptophan. The D gene is left open where the match is weak. The size of a clone is reported for some rows only, either as once, few or many, or as a class for expanded clones.

len: 13; j_gene: TRBJ1-2; abundance: -; d_gene: TRBD1; v_gene: TRBV19; CDR3nt: TGTGCCAGTAGTGCTAACCGACAGGGGGGCTACACCTTC; CDR3aa: CASSANRQGGYTF
len: 17; j_gene: TRBJ2-1; abundance: -; d_gene: -; v_gene: TRBV7-8; CDR3nt: TGTGCCAGCAGCTTAGGCTTCAGGGGATATAGTTCCAATGAGCAGTTCTTC; CDR3aa: CASSLGFRGYSSNEQFF
len: 14; j_gene: TRBJ1-5; abundance: few; d_gene: TRBD1; v_gene: TRBV7-9; CDR3nt: TGTGCCAGCAGCCCGACAGGGGGCCATCAGCCCCAGCATTTT; CDR3aa: CASSPTGGHQPQHF
len: 12; j_gene: TRBJ1-1; abundance: -; d_gene: TRBD1; v_gene: TRBV19; CDR3nt: TGTGCCAGTAGTCGGACAGGCACTGAAGCTTTCTTT; CDR3aa: CASSRTGTEAFF
len: 14; j_gene: TRBJ2-5; abundance: -; d_gene: TRBD1; v_gene: TRBV5-1; CDR3nt: TGCGCCAGCAGCTTCGGACAGGGGCAAGAGACCCAGTACTTC; CDR3aa: CASSFGQGQETQYF
len: 13; j_gene: TRBJ2-1; abundance: once; d_gene: TRBD1; v_gene: TRBV29-1; CDR3nt: TGCAGCGTGCAAGGACAGGGTCTCGGTGAGCAGTTCTTC; CDR3aa: CSVQGQGLGEQFF
len: 14; j_gene: TRBJ2-5; abundance: -; d_gene: -; v_gene: TRBV9; CDR3nt: TGTGCCAGCAGCGTAGACGGCGGCCAAGAGACCCAGTACTTC; CDR3aa: CASSVDGGQETQYF
len: 13; j_gene: TRBJ2-7; abundance: -; d_gene: -; v_gene: TRBV4-3; CDR3nt: TGCGCCAGCAGCCAAGATAGGGGCTACGAGCAGTACTTC; CDR3aa: CASSQDRGYEQYF
len: 17; j_gene: TRBJ2-7; abundance: -; d_gene: TRBD2; v_gene: TRBV11-2; CDR3nt: TGTGCCAGCAGCTTACTCCCGGGGGGTCCTTCTTCCTACGAGCAGTACTTC; CDR3aa: CASSLLPGGPSSYEQYF
len: 13; j_gene: TRBJ1-5; abundance: -; d_gene: -; v_gene: TRBV20-1; CDR3nt: TGCAGTGCTAGTTCCAGCGCCAATCAGCCCCAGCATTTT; CDR3aa: CSASSSANQPQHF
len: 15; j_gene: TRBJ1-2; abundance: once; d_gene: -; v_gene: TRBV2; CDR3nt: TGTGCCAGCAGTCCCCGAGGGCGAGGTAACTATGGCTACACCTTC; CDR3aa: CASSPRGRGNYGYTF